The 6 T cell receptor beta chains given below trace back to one sample, sequenced in a study of Tregs in tolerant kidney transplant recipients. Assay: immunoSEQ multiplex PCR; the TCRdb copy retains only in-frame clones and omits some. The table shows 98,000 or so clones, with around 90% occurring only once. The input for sequencing was CD4+ T cells from blood, taken before the transplant. The source of these receptors is a human donor who received a combined kidney and bone marrow transplant.

The chain uses TRBV18 and TRBJ2-1; 8 nucleotides match TRBD1. The CDR3 is made up of 14 amino acids. The trim removed 0 bases at V and 11 bases at J, leaving 6 bases unmatched. In germline, CDR1 is KGHSH, CDR2 LQKENI. In DNA, the CDR3 is TGTGCCAGCTCACCACCGTTCGGGACAGGTCAGCAGTTCTTC. Encoded protein: CASSPPFGTGQQFF.

The rearrangement uses TRBV28 and TRBJ2-1, with TRBD2 identical over 7 bases. J was trimmed by 5 bases and V by 7 bases; bases with no gene match: 11. The CDR3 is 15 residues long. Germline CDR1 MDHEN, CDR2 SYDVKM. DNA for the CDR3: TGTGCCAGCACGCCTGGGGGGGGACGGCACAATGAGCAGTTCTTC. It yields the protein CASTPGGGRHNEQFF.

The CDR3 DNA follows: TGCGCCAGCCGTACAAGACAGGGTAGCACAGATACGCAGTATTTT. Translated, it gives CASRTRQGSTDTQYF. The chain links TRBV5-1 to TRBJ2-3; TRBD1 matches at 7 bases. Germline V gene sequence: CDR1 SGHRS, CDR2 YFSETQ. With 7 bases clipped from V and 0 bases from J, the junction kept 8 bases outside the gene matches. The length of the CDR3 is 15 residues.

In the case of this clone: It may be a read error: a sequence one base away is much more abundant. This chain uses TRBV7-2 with TRBJ1-2, with D tentatively TRBD1 (5 bases). V was trimmed by 0 bases and J by 2 bases, leaving 7 bases between them. Looked up from germline, CDR1 is SGHTA and CDR2 is FQGNSA. The CDR3 covers 14 residues. CDR3: CASSLAGGNYGYTF. CDR3 DNA sequence: TGTGCCAGCAGCTTAGCGGGGGGGAACTATGGCTACACCTTC.

The V and J genes are TRBV2 and TRBJ2-7; tentatively, D is TRBD2 (6 bases). Germline CDR1 reads SNHLY; CDR2 reads FYNNEI. There are 12 residues in the CDR3. Trimming removed 3 bases at V and 6 bases at J, with 9 bases between. The CDR3 sequence is CASSEGGSEQYF. CDR3 nucleotide sequence: TGTGCCAGCAGTGAGGGGGGTTCCGAGCAGTACTTC. The full variable domain, in which reference TRBV2 and TRBJ2-7 provide the parts outside the CDR3, is EPEVTQTPSHQVTQMGQEVILRCVPISNHLYFYWYRQILGQKVEFLVSFYNNEISEKSEIFDDQFSVERPDGSNFTLKIRSTKLEDSAMYFCASSEGGSEQYFGPGTRLTVT.

This chain joins TRBV7-7 and TRBJ2-5, with a weak D call TRBD2 (5 bases). Germline CDR1 and CDR2: SSHAT and FNYEAQ (reference sequence). V dropped 1 base and J dropped 5 bases, with 11 bases sitting between them. The CDR3 has 14 residues. The CDR3 nucleotides read TGTGCCAGCAGCTTAGAAGGGAGTTTGGAGACCCAGTACTTC. Amino acid sequence: CASSLEGSLETQYF.